These T cell receptor beta chains were read from a single sample in a study of cytomegalovirus exposure and HLA in healthy donors. Some clones are missing from TCRdb's copy, which holds only in-frame ones; the method was immunoSEQ multiplex PCR. The sample holds over 200,000 clones, around 90% seen once. The sample was PBMCs. These receptors were collected from a woman between 18 and 29 years old in good health and CMV-seropositive. The CDR3 runs from the conserved cysteine through the conserved F or W. The D gene is left open where the match is weak.

v_call: TRBV27; d_call: .; j_call: TRBJ2-1; cdr3_aa: CASKRFSYNEQFF
v_call: TRBV5-1; d_call: .; j_call: TRBJ1-5; cdr3_aa: CASSLSDGINQPQHF
v_call: TRBV28; d_call: TRBD1; j_call: TRBJ1-2; cdr3_aa: CASSSFSGTGVIHGYTF
v_call: TRBV19; d_call: .; j_call: TRBJ1-2; cdr3_aa: CASSITGTNYGYTF
v_call: TRBV7-9; d_call: .; j_call: TRBJ2-1; cdr3_aa: CASSARGNEQFF
v_call: TRBV19; d_call: .; j_call: TRBJ1-2; cdr3_aa: CASSTDTHYGYTF
v_call: TRBV6-1; d_call: TRBD1; j_call: TRBJ1-1; cdr3_aa: CASSERAGGSGEAFF
v_call: TRBV5-1; d_call: .; j_call: TRBJ1-2; cdr3_aa: CASSLDSNYGYTF
v_call: TRBV5-1; d_call: TRBD1; j_call: TRBJ2-2; cdr3_aa: CASSPRQGNTGELFF
v_call: TRBV6-5; d_call: .; j_call: TRBJ1-5; cdr3_aa: CASSRTGNQPQHF
v_call: TRBV6-5; d_call: TRBD1; j_call: TRBJ1-5; cdr3_aa: CASSPGQGAGQPQHF
v_call: TRBV15; d_call: TRBD1; j_call: TRBJ1-5; cdr3_aa: CATSSPQGFNQPQHF
v_call: TRBV28; d_call: .; j_call: TRBJ1-3; cdr3_aa: CASSLWSLSGGNTIYF
v_call: TRBV9; d_call: .; j_call: TRBJ2-7; cdr3_aa: CASSVDPGGYEQYF
v_call: TRBV29-1; d_call: .; j_call: TRBJ2-1; cdr3_aa: CSVEDRGSAQFF
v_call: TRBV4-1; d_call: TRBD1; j_call: TRBJ2-2; cdr3_aa: CASSLLGTGVTGELFF
v_call: TRBV7-3; d_call: TRBD1; j_call: TRBJ2-2; cdr3_aa: CASSLGQGDTGELFF
v_call: TRBV18; d_call: TRBD2; j_call: TRBJ2-7; cdr3_aa: CASSPTSGNDEQYF
v_call: TRBV27; d_call: TRBD1; j_call: TRBJ1-5; cdr3_aa: CASSRDSVEPQHF
v_call: TRBV18; d_call: TRBD1; j_call: TRBJ1-2; cdr3_aa: CASSGSRDRASANYGYTF
v_call: TRBV29-1; d_call: TRBD1; j_call: TRBJ2-7; cdr3_aa: CSVEKATGAKDYEQYF
v_call: TRBV6-1; d_call: .; j_call: TRBJ2-4; cdr3_aa: CASGAGAKNIQYF
v_call: TRBV19; d_call: TRBD1; j_call: TRBJ1-5; cdr3_aa: CASTMDRGAFQPQHF
v_call: TRBV5-1; d_call: TRBD2; j_call: TRBJ2-7; cdr3_aa: CASSQTSGTEQYF
v_call: TRBV18; d_call: .; j_call: TRBJ2-3; cdr3_aa: CASSLSTDTQYF
v_call: TRBV28; d_call: .; j_call: TRBJ1-2; cdr3_aa: CASGAGQSFYGYTF
v_call: TRBV28; d_call: .; j_call: TRBJ1-1; cdr3_aa: CASSLLTVTENTEAFF
v_call: TRBV5-8; d_call: .; j_call: TRBJ1-5; cdr3_aa: CASSFQQINQPQHF
v_call: TRBV6-1; d_call: .; j_call: TRBJ1-1; cdr3_aa: CASKILDRMNTEAFF
v_call: TRBV2; d_call: .; j_call: TRBJ2-2; cdr3_aa: CASRAQPNTGELFF
v_call: TRBV4-1; d_call: .; j_call: TRBJ2-2; cdr3_aa: CASSHPGRNTGELFF
v_call: TRBV29-1; d_call: .; j_call: TRBJ2-7; cdr3_aa: CSVEGQGGYEQYF
v_call: TRBV6-5; d_call: .; j_call: TRBJ2-7; cdr3_aa: CASQPGGVSYEQYF
v_call: TRBV9; d_call: TRBD1; j_call: TRBJ2-7; cdr3_aa: CASSPQTGSYEQYF
v_call: TRBV18; d_call: .; j_call: TRBJ2-2; cdr3_aa: CASSPEGTGELFF
v_call: TRBV28; d_call: .; j_call: TRBJ1-2; cdr3_aa: CASSLRVAYGYTF
v_call: TRBV7-7; d_call: TRBD2; j_call: TRBJ2-7; cdr3_aa: CASSSSSGLGEQYF
v_call: TRBV2; d_call: .; j_call: TRBJ2-6; cdr3_aa: CASSDQGSGANVLTF
v_call: TRBV11-2; d_call: TRBD1; j_call: TRBJ2-7; cdr3_aa: CASSLGGYRGRFGYEQYF
v_call: TRBV6-1; d_call: TRBD1; j_call: TRBJ2-5; cdr3_aa: CASTLTGGYQETQYF
v_call: TRBV5-6; d_call: TRBD1; j_call: TRBJ2-1; cdr3_aa: CASSFLLTGYEQFF
v_call: TRBV2; d_call: .; j_call: TRBJ2-6; cdr3_aa: CASTENQGGSGANVLTF
v_call: TRBV27; d_call: .; j_call: TRBJ2-1; cdr3_aa: CASRAERVSYNEQFF
v_call: TRBV30; d_call: .; j_call: TRBJ2-7; cdr3_aa: CAWSVQGGGYYEQYF
v_call: TRBV10-3; d_call: .; j_call: TRBJ1-1; cdr3_aa: CAIRQGVDTEAFF
v_call: TRBV2; d_call: TRBD1; j_call: TRBJ1-2; cdr3_aa: CASSIAGGVLGYTF
v_call: TRBV4-2; d_call: TRBD1; j_call: TRBJ1-5; cdr3_aa: CASSQEMGTVQPQHF
v_call: TRBV11-2; d_call: TRBD1; j_call: TRBJ2-5; cdr3_aa: CASRSSGTGGAETQYF
v_call: TRBV7-6; d_call: TRBD1; j_call: TRBJ1-4; cdr3_aa: CASSPLTGVEKLFF
v_call: TRBV6-5; d_call: .; j_call: TRBJ2-3; cdr3_aa: CASSSPGGTQYF
v_call: TRBV1; d_call: .; j_call: TRBJ2-3; cdr3_aa: CTSSQDPSGRLPDTQYF
v_call: TRBV19; d_call: .; j_call: TRBJ1-2; cdr3_aa: CATGTGTNYGYTF